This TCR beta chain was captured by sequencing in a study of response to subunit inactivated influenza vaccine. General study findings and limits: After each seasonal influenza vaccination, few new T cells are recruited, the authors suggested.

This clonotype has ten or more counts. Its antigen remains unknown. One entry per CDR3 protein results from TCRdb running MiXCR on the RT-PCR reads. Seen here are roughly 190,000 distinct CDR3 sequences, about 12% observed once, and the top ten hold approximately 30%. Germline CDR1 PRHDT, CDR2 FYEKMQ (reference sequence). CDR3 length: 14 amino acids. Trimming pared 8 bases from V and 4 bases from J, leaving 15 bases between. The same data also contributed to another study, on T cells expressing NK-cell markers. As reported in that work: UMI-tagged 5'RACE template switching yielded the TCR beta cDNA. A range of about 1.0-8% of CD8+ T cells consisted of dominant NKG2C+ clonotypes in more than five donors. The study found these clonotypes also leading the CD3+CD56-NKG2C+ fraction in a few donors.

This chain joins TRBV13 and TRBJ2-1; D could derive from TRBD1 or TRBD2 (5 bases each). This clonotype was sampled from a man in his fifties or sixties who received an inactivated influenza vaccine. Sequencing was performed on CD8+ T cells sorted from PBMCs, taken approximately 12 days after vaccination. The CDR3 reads CASGARGAYNEQFF. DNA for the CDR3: TGTGCCAGCGGCGCAAGAGGGGCGTACAATGAGCAGTTCTTC.